This TCR beta chain was recovered during a study of PD-L1 blockade in urothelial cancer. Study as a whole: Reported median T cell count for blood samples was around 140,000.

Some clones are missing from TCRdb's copy, which holds only in-frame ones; the method was immunoSEQ multiplex PCR. This sample has under 25,000 clones, with 90% to 95% found just once. The time point was: peripheral blood 6 weeks after treatment start. Each patient contributed between 1 and 8 total time points of blood mononuclear cells, pretreatment and during treatment. CDR3 size: 14 residues. The V segment lost 3 bases and the J segment 5 bases; nucleotides outside the gene matches: 4. Germline CDR1 SEHNR, CDR2 FQNEAQ (reference sequence). V is TRBV7-9 and J is TRBJ2-7, with TRBD1 identical over 10 bases. The sequence derives from a woman aged 55 to 70 with urothelial cancer. The sample here was PBMCs, taken around atezolizumab (anti-PD-L1) treatment. Here the CDR3 reads CASSFRDRGHEQYF. The CDR3 nucleotides read TGTGCCAGCAGCTTCCGGGACAGGGGTCACGAGCAGTACTTC.